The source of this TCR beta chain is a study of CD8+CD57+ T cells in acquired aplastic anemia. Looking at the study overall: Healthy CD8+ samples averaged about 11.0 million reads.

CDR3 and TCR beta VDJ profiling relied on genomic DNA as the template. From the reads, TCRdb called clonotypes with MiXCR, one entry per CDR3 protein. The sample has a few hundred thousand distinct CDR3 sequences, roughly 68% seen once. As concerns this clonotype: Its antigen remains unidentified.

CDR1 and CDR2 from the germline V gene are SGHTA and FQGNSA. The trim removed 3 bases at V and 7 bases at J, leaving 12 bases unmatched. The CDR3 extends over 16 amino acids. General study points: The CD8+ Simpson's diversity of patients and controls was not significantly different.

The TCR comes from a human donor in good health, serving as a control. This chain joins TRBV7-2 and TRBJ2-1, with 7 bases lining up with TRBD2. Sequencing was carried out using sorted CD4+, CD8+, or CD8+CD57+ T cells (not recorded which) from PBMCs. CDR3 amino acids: CASSLSGRAGRNEQFF. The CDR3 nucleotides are TGTGCCAGCAGCTTGTCCGGGCGAGCGGGGCGTAATGAGCAGTTCTTC.